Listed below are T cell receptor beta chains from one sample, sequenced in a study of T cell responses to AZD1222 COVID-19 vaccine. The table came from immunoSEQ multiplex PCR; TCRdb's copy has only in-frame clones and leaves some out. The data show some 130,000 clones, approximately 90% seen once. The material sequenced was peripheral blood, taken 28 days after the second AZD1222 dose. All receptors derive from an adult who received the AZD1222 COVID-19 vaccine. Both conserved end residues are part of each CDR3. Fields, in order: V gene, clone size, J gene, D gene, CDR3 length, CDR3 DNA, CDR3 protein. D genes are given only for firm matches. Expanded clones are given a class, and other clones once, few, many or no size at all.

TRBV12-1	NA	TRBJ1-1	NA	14	TGTGCCAGCAGCGTGGACAGCCAGAACACTGAAGCTTTCTTT	CASSVDSQNTEAFF
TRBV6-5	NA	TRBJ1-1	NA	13	TGTGCCAGCAGTTATAATAGGGAAGGTGAAGCTTTCTTT	CASSYNREGEAFF
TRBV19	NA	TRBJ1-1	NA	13	TGTGCCAGTACAAGGGGGGGGAACACTGAAGCTTTCTTT	CASTRGGNTEAFF
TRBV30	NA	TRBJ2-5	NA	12	TGTGCCTGGAGTGGTAACAGGGAGACCCAGTACTTC	CAWSGNRETQYF
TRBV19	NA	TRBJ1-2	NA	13	TGTGCCAGTAGTATCTGGGGACGCTATGGCTACACCTTC	CASSIWGRYGYTF
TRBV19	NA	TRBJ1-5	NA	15	TGTGCCAGTAGTATATCACAGGGTTTTGGTCAGCCCCAGCATTTT	CASSISQGFGQPQHF
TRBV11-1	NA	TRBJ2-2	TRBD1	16	TGTGCCAGCAGCTTTAGGACAGGGGCGAACACCGGGGAGCTGTTTTTT	CASSFRTGANTGELFF
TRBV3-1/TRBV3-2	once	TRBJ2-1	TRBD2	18	TGTGCCAGCAGCGGAGATAGCGGGAGGGAAGACTCCTACAATGAGCAGTTCTTC	CASSGDSGREDSYNEQFF
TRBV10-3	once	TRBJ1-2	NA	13	TGTGCCATCAGGGAGGGACACCCCTATGGCTACACCTTC	CAIREGHPYGYTF
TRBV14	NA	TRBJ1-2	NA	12	TGTGCCAGCAGCCCCTCTAACTATGGCTACACCTTC	CASSPSNYGYTF
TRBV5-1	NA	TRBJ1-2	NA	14	TGCGCCAGCAGCTTGGCGTCAGGGCTTTCTGGCTACACCTTC	CASSLASGLSGYTF
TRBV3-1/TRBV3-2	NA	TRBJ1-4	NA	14	TGTGCCAGCAGCGTCGAGTATAGCAGTGAAAAACTGTTTTTT	CASSVEYSSEKLFF
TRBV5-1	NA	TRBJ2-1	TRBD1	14	TGCGCCAGCAGCTCGGGTGGGACAGGCAATGAGCAGTTCTTC	CASSSGGTGNEQFF
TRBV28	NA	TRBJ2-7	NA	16	TGTGCCAGCACCACCCCTGGGGCGGGGGACACCTACGAGCAGTACTTC	CASTTPGAGDTYEQYF
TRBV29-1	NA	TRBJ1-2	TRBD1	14	TGCAGCGTTGAGGGACAGGGGCGGAACTATGGCTACACCTTC	CSVEGQGRNYGYTF
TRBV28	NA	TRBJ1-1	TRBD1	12	TGTGCCAGCAGACAGGGGTGGACTGAAGCTTTCTTT	CASRQGWTEAFF
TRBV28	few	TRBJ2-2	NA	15	TGTGCCAGCAGTCCCCCGGGCAGGGCGACCGGGGAGCTGTTTTTT	CASSPPGRATGELFF
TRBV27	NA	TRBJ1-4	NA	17	TGTGCCAGCAGTTTAAGAACCAGACAGACAACTAATGAAAAACTGTTTTTT	CASSLRTRQTTNEKLFF
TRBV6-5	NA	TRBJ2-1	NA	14	TGTGCCAGCCCCTCACCCCAGGGCTACAATGAGCAGTTCTTC	CASPSPQGYNEQFF
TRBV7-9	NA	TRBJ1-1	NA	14	TGTGCCAGCAGCTTAGTATTCGTGGGCACTGAAGCTTTCTTT	CASSLVFVGTEAFF
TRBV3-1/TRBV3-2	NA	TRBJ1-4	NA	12	TGTGCCAGCAGCCAAGATTGGGTCAGGCTGTTTTTT	CASSQDWVRLFF
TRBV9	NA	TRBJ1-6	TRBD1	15	TGTGCCAGCAGCGTAGTCGGGACAGGGTATTCACCCCTCCACTTT	CASSVVGTGYSPLHF
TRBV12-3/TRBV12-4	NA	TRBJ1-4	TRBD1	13	TGTGCCAGCAGTTTCAGGGGGGATGAAAAACTGTTTTTT	CASSFRGDEKLFF
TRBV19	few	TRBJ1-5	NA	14	TGTGCCAGTAGTTCAGACCCCTCAATTGGGCCCCAGCATTTT	CASSSDPSIGPQHF
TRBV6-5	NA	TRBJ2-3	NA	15	TGTGCCAGCGTCCGAAGGGACTTCCCCACAGATACGCAGTATTTT	CASVRRDFPTDTQYF
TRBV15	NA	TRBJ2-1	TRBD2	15	TGTGCCACCAGCTCACTAGCGGGAGTTGGAAATGAGCAGTTCTTC	CATSSLAGVGNEQFF
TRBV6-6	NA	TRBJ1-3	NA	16	TGTGCCAGCAGAACGACACAGGGACCCTCTGGAAACACCATATATTTT	CASRTTQGPSGNTIYF
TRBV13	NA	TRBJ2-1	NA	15	TGTGCCAGCAGCCCCCGAGTGGACTCCTACAATGAGCAGTTCTTC	CASSPRVDSYNEQFF
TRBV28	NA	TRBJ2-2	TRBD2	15	TGTGCCAGCAGGGAGACTAGCGGGAAGCACGGGGAGCTGTTTTTT	CASRETSGKHGELFF
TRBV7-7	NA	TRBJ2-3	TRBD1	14	TGTGCCAGCAGGGTTACAGGGGGCACAGATACGCAGTATTTT	CASRVTGGTDTQYF
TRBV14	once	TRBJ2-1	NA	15	TGTGCCAGCAGCCGCGGGTGGCAGGGGCACAATGAGCAGTTCTTC	CASSRGWQGHNEQFF
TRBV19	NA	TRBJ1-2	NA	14	TGTGCCAGCGCAATTGGAGGGGGGGCGCGAGGCTACACCTTC	CASAIGGGARGYTF
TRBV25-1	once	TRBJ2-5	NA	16	TGTGCCAGCAGTGACCCAGACAGCCTGACGGGAGAGACCCAGTACTTC	CASSDPDSLTGETQYF
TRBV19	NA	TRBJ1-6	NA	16	TGTGCCAGTAGGAAGGGAATTAGCTCCTATAATTCACCCCTCCACTTT	CASRKGISSYNSPLHF
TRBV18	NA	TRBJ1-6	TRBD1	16	TGTGCCAGCTCACTGCAGAGACAGGGCGGGCGTTCACCCCTCCACTTT	CASSLQRQGGRSPLHF
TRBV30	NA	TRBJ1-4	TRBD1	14	TGTGCCTGGGAACAACAGGGGGCGCGGGAAAAACTGTTTTTT	CAWEQQGAREKLFF
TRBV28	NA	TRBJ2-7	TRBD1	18	TGTGCCAGCAGTTTCCAGGGATCCGGGACAGGGAGACCCTACGAGCAGTACTTC	CASSFQGSGTGRPYEQYF
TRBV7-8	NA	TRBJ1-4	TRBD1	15	TGTGCCAGCAGCTCCAACAGGGGGCAAATCGAAAAACTGTTTTTT	CASSSNRGQIEKLFF
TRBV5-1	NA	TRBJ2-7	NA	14	TGCGCCAGCAGCTTGGAAACAGGAAGCTACGAGCAGTACTTC	CASSLETGSYEQYF
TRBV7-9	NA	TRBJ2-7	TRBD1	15	TGTGCCAGCAGCTTACTGTCCGCAGGGGGTAGCGAGCAGTACTTC	CASSLLSAGGSEQYF
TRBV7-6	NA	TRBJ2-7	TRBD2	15	TGTGCCAGCAGCTTGGCGGGAGATTCCTCCTACGAGCAGTACTTC	CASSLAGDSSYEQYF
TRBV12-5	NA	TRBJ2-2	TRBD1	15	TGTGCTAGTGGCGCAGGACAGGGGAACACCGGGGAGCTGTTTTTT	CASGAGQGNTGELFF
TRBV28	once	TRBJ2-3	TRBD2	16	TGTGCCAGCAGCCCAGGACTAGCGGGAGTTGAAGATACGCAGTATTTT	CASSPGLAGVEDTQYF
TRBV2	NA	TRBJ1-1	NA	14	TGTGCCAGCAGTGAAGCGTCAGGGAACACTGAAGCTTTCTTT	CASSEASGNTEAFF
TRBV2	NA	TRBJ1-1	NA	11	TGTGCCAGCAGTATTGAGAGTGAAGCTTTCTTT	CASSIESEAFF
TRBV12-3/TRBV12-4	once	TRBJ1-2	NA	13	TGTGCCTCTAACGGGGGCAGGGGCTATGGCTACACCTTC	CASNGGRGYGYTF
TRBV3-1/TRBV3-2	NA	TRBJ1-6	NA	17	TGTGCCAGCAGCCCGGATGGGGCAGGGCTGGGGTTTTCACCCCTCCACTTT	CASSPDGAGLGFSPLHF
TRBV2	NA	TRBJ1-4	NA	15	TGTGCCAGCAGCGTATTGTATGGGGCAGGTGAAAAACTGTTTTTT	CASSVLYGAGEKLFF
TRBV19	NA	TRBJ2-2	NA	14	TGTGCCAGTAGTATAAAGGAAAACACCGGGGAGCTGTTTTTT	CASSIKENTGELFF
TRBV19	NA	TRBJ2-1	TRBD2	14	TGTGCCAGTAGTATAGCGGGAGGGCCGGGTGAGCAGTTCTTC	CASSIAGGPGEQFF
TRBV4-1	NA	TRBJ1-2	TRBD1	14	TGCGCCAGCAGCCCACGACAGGGGGACTATGGCTACACCTTC	CASSPRQGDYGYTF
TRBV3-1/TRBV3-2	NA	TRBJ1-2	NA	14	TGTGCCAGCAGCCCGGACAATAATAACTATGGCTACACCTTC	CASSPDNNNYGYTF
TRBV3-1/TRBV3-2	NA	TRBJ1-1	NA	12	TGTGCCAGCAGCCAAGATTGGTCGGCAGCTTTCTTT	CASSQDWSAAFF
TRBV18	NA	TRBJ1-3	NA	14	TGTGCCAGCTCACCCGAGTCTGCTGGAAACACCATATATTTT	CASSPESAGNTIYF
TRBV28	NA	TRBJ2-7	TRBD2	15	TGTGCCAGCAGTTTCGGGCTAGCGGGAGACTACGAGCAGTACTTC	CASSFGLAGDYEQYF
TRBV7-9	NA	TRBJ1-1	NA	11	TGTGCCAGCAGCTTAAGGCGGGACTTCCTATTT	CASSLRRDFLF
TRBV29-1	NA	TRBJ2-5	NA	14	TGCAGCGTTGGAGGCCCGGGGCGGGGAGAGACCCAGTACTTC	CSVGGPGRGETQYF
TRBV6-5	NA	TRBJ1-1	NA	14	TGTGCCAGCAGTTGGGAAACACCTAACACTGAAGCTTTCTTT	CASSWETPNTEAFF
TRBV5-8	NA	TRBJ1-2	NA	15	TGTGCCAGCAGCTTGGAGGCGCCAGGGAGACTCGGCTACACCTTC	CASSLEAPGRLGYTF